This TCR beta chain was sequenced in a study of STAT3 mutations in large granular lymphocyte leukemia. Whole-study context: Immunosuppressive therapy was given to more than half of T-LGLL patients.

Broader study findings: Sampling intervals varied between patients and samples. In several patients, dominant TCR clone burden exceeded STAT3 mutant burden, suggesting STAT3 mutation arose secondarily. All newly emerging clones after therapy were STAT3 wild type. Every T-cell large granular lymphocyte leukemia patient had at least one immunodominant TCR beta clonotype.

The assay was immunoSEQ multiplex PCR, and TCRdb's table has in-frame clones only and misses some. The repertoire includes over 25,000 clones, approximately 86% of them detected once, and roughly an eighth sits in the top ten. Turning to this clone: Its cognate antigen is unknown.

The length of the CDR3 is 14 residues. Germline V lookup: CDR1 MGHDK, CDR2 SYGVNS. V was clipped by 5 bases and J by 8 bases, with 15 bases between them. The sequence came from a man in his 60s with T-cell large granular lymphocyte leukemia. Some clones in this sample may be carry-over from other donors' samples. Input material: peripheral blood mononuclear cells. This chain connects TRBV25-1 to TRBJ1-4; TRBD1 is a possible D gene (6 bases). The CDR3 sequence: CASSWLQGEEKLFF. The CDR3 DNA reads TGTGCCAGCAGTTGGTTACAGGGCGAGGAAAAACTGTTTTTT.